This is a list of T cell receptor beta chains from one sample in a study of T cell responses to AZD1222 COVID-19 vaccine. Only in-frame clones appear in the TCRdb table, and some are missing; sequencing was by immunoSEQ multiplex PCR. The sample includes around 150,000 clones, 75% to 95% seen only once; the top ten take under 4%. The sequencing here drew on peripheral blood, taken 28 days after the second AZD1222 dose. All receptors come from an adult who received the AZD1222 COVID-19 vaccine. Each CDR3 is given with its conserved first and last residue. Each record gives: CDR3 protein, CDR3 DNA, clone size, J gene, D gene, V gene. D genes are given only for firm matches. Rows may omit the clone size; those that give it use once, few, many or a size class.

CATSTWTSGRAGNEQFF TGTGCCACCAGCACCTGGACTAGCGGGAGGGCCGGGAATGAGCAGTTCTTC . TRBJ2-1 TRBD2 TRBV15
CASSLRGGTDTQYF TGCGCCAGCAGCCTCAGGGGGGGCACAGATACGCAGTATTTT once TRBJ2-3 . TRBV4-1
CASGSGGWEQYF TGTGCCAGCGGTAGTGGCGGTTGGGAGCAGTACTTC . TRBJ2-7 . TRBV6-5
CASSELGGGPYNEQFF TGTGCCAGCAGTGAACTTGGCGGGGGACCCTACAATGAGCAGTTCTTC once TRBJ2-1 TRBD2 TRBV6-1
CASSEGFQAADTQYF TGTGCCAGCAGTGAAGGGTTTCAAGCGGCAGATACGCAGTATTTT . TRBJ2-3 . TRBV2
CASSSPSVYNEQFF TGTGCCAGCAGTTCACCTAGCGTCTACAATGAGCAGTTCTTC . TRBJ2-1 . TRBV6-5
CASRTEYNSPLHF TGTGCCAGCAGGACAGAGTATAATTCACCCCTCCACTTT . TRBJ1-6 . TRBV27
CASSPGENQPQHF TGTGCCAGCTCACCGGGGGAGAATCAGCCCCAGCATTTT . TRBJ1-5 . TRBV18
CSAPWNTEAFF TGCAGTGCTCCGTGGAACACTGAAGCTTTCTTT . TRBJ1-1 . TRBV20-1
CASSSGNQPQHF TGTGCCAGCAGTTCAGGGAATCAGCCCCAGCATTTT . TRBJ1-5 . TRBV6-5
CASSQGAYGYTF TGCGCCAGCAGCCAGGGGGCCTATGGCTACACCTTC . TRBJ1-2 . TRBV4-1